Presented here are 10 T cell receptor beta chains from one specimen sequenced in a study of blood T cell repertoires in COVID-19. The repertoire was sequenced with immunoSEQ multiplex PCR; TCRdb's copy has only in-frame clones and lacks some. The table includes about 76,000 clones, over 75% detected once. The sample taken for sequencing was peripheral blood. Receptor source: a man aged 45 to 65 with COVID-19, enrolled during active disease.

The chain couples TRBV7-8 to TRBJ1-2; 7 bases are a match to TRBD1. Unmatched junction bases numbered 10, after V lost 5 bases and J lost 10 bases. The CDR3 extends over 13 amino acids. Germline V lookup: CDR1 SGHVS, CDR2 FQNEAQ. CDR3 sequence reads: CASSPRTGVTYTF. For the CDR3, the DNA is TGTGCCAGCAGCCCCCGGACAGGAGTTACCTACACCTTC. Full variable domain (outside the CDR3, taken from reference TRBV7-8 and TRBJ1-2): GAGVSQSPRYKVAKRGQDVALRCDPISGHVSLFWYQQALGQGPEFLTYFQNEAQLDKSGLPSDRFFAERPEGSVSTLKIQRTQQEDSAVYLCASSPRTGVTYTFGSGTRLTVV.

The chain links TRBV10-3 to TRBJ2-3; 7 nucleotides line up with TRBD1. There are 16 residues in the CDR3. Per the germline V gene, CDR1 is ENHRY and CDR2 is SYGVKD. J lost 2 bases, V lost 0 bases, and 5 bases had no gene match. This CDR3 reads CAISESGTDDTDTQYF. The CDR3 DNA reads TGTGCCATCAGTGAGTCGGGGACAGATGACACAGATACGCAGTATTTT.

The CDR3 DNA reads as TGTGCCAGCAGCTCGCGGAGGAGGGGTCCACTTGAGCAGTTCTTC. The encoded protein is CASSSRRRGPLEQFF. The V gene is TRBV7-9, the J gene TRBJ2-1, with D tentatively TRBD2 (6 bases). The germline V and J ends were trimmed by 4 bases and 9 bases, with 19 bases remaining between them. The germline gives CDR1 SEHNR, CDR2 FQNEAQ (reference sequence). CDR3 length: 15 residues.

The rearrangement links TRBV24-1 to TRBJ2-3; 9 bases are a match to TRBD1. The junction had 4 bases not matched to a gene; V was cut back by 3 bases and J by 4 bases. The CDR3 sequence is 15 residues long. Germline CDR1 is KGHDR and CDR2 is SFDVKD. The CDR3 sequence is CATSDRDRVADTQYF. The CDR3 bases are TGTGCCACCAGTGATCGGGACAGGGTGGCAGATACGCAGTATTTT.

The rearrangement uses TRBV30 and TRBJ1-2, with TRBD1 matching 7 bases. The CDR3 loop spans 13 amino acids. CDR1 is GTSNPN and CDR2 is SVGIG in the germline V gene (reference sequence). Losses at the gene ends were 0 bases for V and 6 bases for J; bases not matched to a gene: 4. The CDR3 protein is CAWSVHRGNGYTF. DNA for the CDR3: TGTGCCTGGAGTGTACACAGGGGAAATGGCTACACCTTC.

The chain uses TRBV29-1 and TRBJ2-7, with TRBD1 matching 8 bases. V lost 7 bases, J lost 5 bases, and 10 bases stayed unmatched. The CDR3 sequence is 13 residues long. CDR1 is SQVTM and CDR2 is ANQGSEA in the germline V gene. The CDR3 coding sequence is TGCAGCGGCCTGACAGGGGATTCCGACGAGCAGTACTTC. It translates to CSGLTGDSDEQYF.

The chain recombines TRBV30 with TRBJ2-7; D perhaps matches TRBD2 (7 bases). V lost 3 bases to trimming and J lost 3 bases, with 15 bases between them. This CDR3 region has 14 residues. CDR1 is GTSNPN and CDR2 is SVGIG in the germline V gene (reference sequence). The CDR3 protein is CAWRGRGTIYEQYF. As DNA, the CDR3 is TGTGCCTGGAGAGGGAGGGGGACAATCTACGAGCAGTACTTC. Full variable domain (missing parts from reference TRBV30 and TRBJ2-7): SQTIHQWPATLVQPVGSPLSLECTVEGTSNPNLYWYRQAAGRGLQLLFYSVGIGQISSEVPQNLSASRPQDRQFILSSKKLLLSDSGFYLCAWRGRGTIYEQYFGPGTRLTVT.

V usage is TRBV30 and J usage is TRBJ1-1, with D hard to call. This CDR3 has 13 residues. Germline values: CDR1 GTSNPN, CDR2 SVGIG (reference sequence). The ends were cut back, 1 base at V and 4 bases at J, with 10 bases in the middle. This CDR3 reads CAWSAGLSTEAFF. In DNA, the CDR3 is TGTGCCTGGAGTGCGGGGTTGAGCACTGAAGCTTTCTTT.

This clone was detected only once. CDR3 in amino acids: CASSERRGYMNTEAFF. Written as DNA, the CDR3 is TGTGCCAGCAGTGAACGAAGGGGTTACATGAACACTGAAGCTTTCTTT. This rearrangement joins TRBV6-1 to TRBJ1-1; a possible D gene is TRBD1 (5 bases). The CDR3 covers 16 residues. Trimming stripped 2 bases from V and 0 bases from J, with 13 bases between. Germline values: CDR1 MNHNS, CDR2 SASEGT.

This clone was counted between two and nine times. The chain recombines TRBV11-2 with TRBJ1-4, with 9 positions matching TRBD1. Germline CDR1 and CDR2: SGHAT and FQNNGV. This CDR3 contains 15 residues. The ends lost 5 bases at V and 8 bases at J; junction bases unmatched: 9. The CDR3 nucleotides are TGTGCCAGCAGCACGCGGACAGGGGTTGGGGAAAAACTGTTTTTT. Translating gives CASSTRTGVGEKLFF.